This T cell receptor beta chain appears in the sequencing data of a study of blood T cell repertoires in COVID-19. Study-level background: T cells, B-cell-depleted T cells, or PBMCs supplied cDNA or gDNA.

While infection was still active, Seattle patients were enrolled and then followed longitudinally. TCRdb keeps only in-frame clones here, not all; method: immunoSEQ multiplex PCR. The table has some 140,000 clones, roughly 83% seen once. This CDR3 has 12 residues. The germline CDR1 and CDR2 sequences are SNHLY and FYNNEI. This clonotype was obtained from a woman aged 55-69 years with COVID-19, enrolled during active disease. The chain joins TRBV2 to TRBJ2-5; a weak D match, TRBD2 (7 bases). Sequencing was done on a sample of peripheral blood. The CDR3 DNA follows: TGTGCTGGAGGGGGGGCGCGGGAGACCCAGTACTTC. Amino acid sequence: CAGGGARETQYF.